This paragraph reports one T cell receptor (beta chain). The CDR3 loop spans 16 amino acids. V gave up 5 bases and J gave up 3 bases; unmatched junction bases: 7. Germline V lookup: CDR1 PRHDT, CDR2 FYEKMQ (reference sequence). The data stem from a study of blood T cell repertoires in COVID-19. Profiling relied on immunoSEQ multiplex PCR, and the TCRdb table lists in-frame clones only, not all of them. This table has about 220,000 clones, roughly 90% appearing once. All enrollees were roughly 18 to 90 years old and from 25 or so US areas. This chain uses TRBV13 with TRBJ1-1; 12 bases map to TRBD1. Sequenced: PBMCs or T cells enriched from blood (not recorded which). The TCR originated in a woman aged 25 to 39 with acute COVID-19. The CDR3 sequence is CASSPPGQGAHTEAFF. Here the CDR3 DNA reads TGTGCCAGCAGCCCGCCGGGACAGGGGGCGCACACTGAAGCTTTCTTT.